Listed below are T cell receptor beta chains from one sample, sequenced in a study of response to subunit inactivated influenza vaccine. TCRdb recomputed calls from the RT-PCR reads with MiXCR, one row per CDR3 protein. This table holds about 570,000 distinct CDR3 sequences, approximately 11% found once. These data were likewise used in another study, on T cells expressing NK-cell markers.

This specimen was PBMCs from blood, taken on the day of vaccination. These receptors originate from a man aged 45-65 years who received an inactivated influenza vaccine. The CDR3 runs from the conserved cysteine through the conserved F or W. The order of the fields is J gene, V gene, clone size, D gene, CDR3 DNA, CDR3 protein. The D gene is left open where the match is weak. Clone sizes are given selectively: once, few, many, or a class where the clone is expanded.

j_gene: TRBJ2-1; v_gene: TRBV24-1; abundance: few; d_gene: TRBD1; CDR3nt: TGTGCCACCAAGGGGGCCAATGAGCAGTTCTTC; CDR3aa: CATKGANEQFF
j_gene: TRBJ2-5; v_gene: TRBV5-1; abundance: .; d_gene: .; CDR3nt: TGCGCCAGCAGCCAGGCAGCGACACAAGAGACCCAGTACTTC; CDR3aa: CASSQAATQETQYF
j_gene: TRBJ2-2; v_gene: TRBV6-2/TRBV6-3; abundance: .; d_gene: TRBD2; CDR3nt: TGTGCCAGCAGTTACTCCCCGGGACTAGCGGGAGATTGGGGCACCGGGGAGCTGTTTTTT; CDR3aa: CASSYSPGLAGDWGTGELFF
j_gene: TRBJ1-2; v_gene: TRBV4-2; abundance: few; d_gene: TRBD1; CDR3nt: TGTGCCAGCAGCCAAGATTCAGCAGGGGGCTATGGCTACACCTTC; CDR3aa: CASSQDSAGGYGYTF
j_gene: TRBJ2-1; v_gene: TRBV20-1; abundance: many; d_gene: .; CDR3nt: TGCAGTGCTAGACCCTCCCAAACCGGGGCCAGATACAATGAGCAGTTCTTC; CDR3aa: CSARPSQTGARYNEQFF
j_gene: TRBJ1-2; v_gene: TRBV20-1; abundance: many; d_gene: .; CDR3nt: TGCAGTGCTATGGCTGGCTACACCTTC; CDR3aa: CSAMAGYTF
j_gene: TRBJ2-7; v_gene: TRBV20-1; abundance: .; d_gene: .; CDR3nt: TGCAGTGCTGAAGCGGTTCCCGGATCGTACGAGCAGTACTTC; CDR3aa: CSAEAVPGSYEQYF
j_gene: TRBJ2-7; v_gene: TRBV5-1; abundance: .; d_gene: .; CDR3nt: TGCGCCAGCAGCTTGGGACTAGACCACGAGCAGTACTTC; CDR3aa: CASSLGLDHEQYF
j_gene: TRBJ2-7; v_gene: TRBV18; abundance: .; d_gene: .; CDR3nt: TGTGCCAGCTCACCACGGGAAGGTGCTTTCTACGAGCAGTACTTC; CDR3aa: CASSPREGAFYEQYF
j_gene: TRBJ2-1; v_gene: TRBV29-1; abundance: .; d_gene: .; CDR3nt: TGCAGCGTTAGACCGACGCGGCCCGACAATGAGCAGTTCTTC; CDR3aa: CSVRPTRPDNEQFF
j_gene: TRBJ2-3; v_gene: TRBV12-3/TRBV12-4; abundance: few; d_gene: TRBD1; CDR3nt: TGTGCCAGCAGTTGGTCCGGGACAGAAGATACGCAGTATTTT; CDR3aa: CASSWSGTEDTQYF
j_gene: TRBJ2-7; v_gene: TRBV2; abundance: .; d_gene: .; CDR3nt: TGTGCCAGCAGTCCTGAAATGTTTCGGAGCTCCTACGAGCAGTACTTC; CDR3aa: CASSPEMFRSSYEQYF
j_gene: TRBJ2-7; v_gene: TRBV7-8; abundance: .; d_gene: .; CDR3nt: TGTGCCAGCAGCTTAACTTACGGTAGAGAGTACGAGCAGTACTTC; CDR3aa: CASSLTYGREYEQYF
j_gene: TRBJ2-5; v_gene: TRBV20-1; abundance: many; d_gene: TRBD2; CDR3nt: TGCAGTGCTAGACTAGCGGAACAAGAGACCCAGTACTTC; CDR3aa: CSARLAEQETQYF
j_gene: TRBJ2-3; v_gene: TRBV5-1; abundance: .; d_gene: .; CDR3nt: TGCGCCAGCAGCTTGAAGTACGCGCCAACCACAGATACGCAGTATTTT; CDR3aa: CASSLKYAPTTDTQYF
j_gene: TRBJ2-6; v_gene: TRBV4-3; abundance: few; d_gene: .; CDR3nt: TGCGCCAGCAGCCAATTACGGGACGGACTATACTCTGGGGCCAACGTCCTGACTTTC; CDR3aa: CASSQLRDGLYSGANVLTF
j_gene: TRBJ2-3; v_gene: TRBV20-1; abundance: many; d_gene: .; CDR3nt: TGCAGTGCTCGGGGGTCTCTGCGACATACGCAGTATTTT; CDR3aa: CSARGSLRHTQYF
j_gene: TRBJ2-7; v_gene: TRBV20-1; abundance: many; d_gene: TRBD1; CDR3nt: TGCAGTGCCAGACCGATACAGGGGGACCACGAGCAGTACTTC; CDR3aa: CSARPIQGDHEQYF